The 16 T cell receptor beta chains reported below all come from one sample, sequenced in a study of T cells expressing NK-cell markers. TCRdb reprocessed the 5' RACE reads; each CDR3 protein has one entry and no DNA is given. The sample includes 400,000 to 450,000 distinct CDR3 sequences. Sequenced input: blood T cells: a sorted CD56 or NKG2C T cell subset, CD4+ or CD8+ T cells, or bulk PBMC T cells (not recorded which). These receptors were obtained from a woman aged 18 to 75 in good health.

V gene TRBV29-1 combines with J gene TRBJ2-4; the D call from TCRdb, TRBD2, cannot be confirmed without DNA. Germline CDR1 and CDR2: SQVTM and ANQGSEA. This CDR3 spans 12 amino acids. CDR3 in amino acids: CSVLEGKNIQYF.

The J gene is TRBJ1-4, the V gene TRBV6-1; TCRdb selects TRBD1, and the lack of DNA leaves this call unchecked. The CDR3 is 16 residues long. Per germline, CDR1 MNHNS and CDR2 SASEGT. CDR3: CASTYGLGGENEKLFF.

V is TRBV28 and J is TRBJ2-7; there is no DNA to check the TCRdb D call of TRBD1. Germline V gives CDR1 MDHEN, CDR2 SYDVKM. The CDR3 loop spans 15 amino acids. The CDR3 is CASRQREPTGSEQYF.

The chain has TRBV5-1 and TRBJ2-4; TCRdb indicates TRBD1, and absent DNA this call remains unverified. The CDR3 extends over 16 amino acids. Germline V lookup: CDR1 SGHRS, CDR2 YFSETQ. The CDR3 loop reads CASSLAGAGAKNIQYF.

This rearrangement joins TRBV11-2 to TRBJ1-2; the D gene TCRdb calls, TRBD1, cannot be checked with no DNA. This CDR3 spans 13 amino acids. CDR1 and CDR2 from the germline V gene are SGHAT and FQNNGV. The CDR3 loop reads CASSFDRGLGYTF. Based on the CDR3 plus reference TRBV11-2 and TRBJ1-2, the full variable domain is EAGVAQSPRYKIIEKRQSVAFWCNPISGHATLYWYQQILGQGPKLLIQFQNNGVVDDSQLPKDRFSAERLKGVDSTLKIQPAKLEDSAVYLCASSFDRGLGYTFGSGTRLTVV.

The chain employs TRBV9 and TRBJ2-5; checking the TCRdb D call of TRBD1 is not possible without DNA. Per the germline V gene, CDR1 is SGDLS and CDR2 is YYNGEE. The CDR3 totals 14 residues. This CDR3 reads CASSVRGLQETQYF.

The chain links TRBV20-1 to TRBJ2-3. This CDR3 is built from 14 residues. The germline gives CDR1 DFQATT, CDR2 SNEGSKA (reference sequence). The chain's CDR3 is CSARRQTSTDTQYF.

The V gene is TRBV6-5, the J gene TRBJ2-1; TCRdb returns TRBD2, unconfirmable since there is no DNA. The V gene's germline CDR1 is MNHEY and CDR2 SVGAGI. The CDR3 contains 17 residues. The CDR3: CASSSTPAGAGVNEQFF.

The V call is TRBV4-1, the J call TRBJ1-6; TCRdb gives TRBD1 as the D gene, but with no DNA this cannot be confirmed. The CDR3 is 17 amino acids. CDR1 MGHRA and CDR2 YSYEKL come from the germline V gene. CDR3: CASSRVQGANFDSPLHF.

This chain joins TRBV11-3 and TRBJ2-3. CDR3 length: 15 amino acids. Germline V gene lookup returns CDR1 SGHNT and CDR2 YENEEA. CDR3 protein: CASSLGVLSTDTQYF.

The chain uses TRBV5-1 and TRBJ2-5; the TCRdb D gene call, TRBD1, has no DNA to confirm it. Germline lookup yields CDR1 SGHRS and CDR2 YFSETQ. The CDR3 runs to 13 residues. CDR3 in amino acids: CASSGNRGETQYF.

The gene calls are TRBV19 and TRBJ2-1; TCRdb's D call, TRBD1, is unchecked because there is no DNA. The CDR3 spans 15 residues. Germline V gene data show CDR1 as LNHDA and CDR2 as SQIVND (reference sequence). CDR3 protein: CASSIMAGPSNEQFF.

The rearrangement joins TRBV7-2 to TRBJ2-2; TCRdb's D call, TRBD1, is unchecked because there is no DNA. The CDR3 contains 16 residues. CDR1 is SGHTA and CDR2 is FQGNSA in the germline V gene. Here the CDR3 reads CASSTYRGAYTGELFF.

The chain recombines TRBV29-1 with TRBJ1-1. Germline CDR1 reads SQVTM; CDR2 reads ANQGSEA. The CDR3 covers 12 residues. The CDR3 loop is CSVERIGTEAFF.

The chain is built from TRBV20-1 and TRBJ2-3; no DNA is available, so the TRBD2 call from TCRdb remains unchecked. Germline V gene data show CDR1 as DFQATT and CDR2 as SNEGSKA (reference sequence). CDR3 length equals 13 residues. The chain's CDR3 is CSAQTSGTDTQYF.

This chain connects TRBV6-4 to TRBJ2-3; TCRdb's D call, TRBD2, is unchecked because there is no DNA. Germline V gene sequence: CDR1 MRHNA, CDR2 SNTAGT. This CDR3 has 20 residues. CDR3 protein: CASRDRVRRLAGGLPDTQYF.